Listed below are T cell receptor beta chains from one sample, sequenced in a study of blood T cell repertoires in COVID-19. Produced via immunoSEQ multiplex PCR; TCRdb's table is partial and in-frame only. The sample yields around 200,000 clones, about 80% seen once. Sequenced material: peripheral blood. All receptors derive from a human donor with acute or convalescent COVID-19. The donor label of this sample is uncertain. Both conserved end residues are part of each CDR3. Fields, in order: V gene, clone size, D gene, J gene, CDR3 DNA, CDR3 protein. A D gene is named only where the DNA matches it firmly. Clone size is given for some rows only: seen once, a few or many times, or a class if the clone is expanded.

V: TRBV6-1; size: once; D: NA; J: TRBJ1-2; DNA: TGTGCCAGCAGTGAAACAGCATACTATGGCTACACCTTC; CDR3: CASSETAYYGYTF
V: TRBV7-9; size: NA; D: NA; J: TRBJ2-2; DNA: TGTGCCAGCAGCAAACGGTTGGGGGCGAGCACCGGGGAGCTGTTTTTT; CDR3: CASSKRLGASTGELFF
V: TRBV9; size: once; D: NA; J: TRBJ2-2; DNA: TGTGCCAGCAGCGATGCCAGGGTGGCCTGGAAGGGCACCGGGGAGCTGTTTTTT; CDR3: CASSDARVAWKGTGELFF
V: TRBV19; size: many; D: TRBD1; J: TRBJ1-6; DNA: TGTGCCAGTAGTACCCCTAGACAGGGGAATTCACCCCTCCACTTT; CDR3: CASSTPRQGNSPLHF
V: TRBV7-2; size: NA; D: TRBD1; J: TRBJ1-6; DNA: TGTGCCAGCAGCTTTGACAGGGGTTCACCCCTCCACTTT; CDR3: CASSFDRGSPLHF
V: TRBV15; size: NA; D: TRBD2; J: TRBJ2-1; DNA: TGTGCCACCAGCAGAGGGCTAGCGGGAGGAGTTAGGGGCAATAAGCAGTTCTTC; CDR3: CATSRGLAGGVRGNKQFF
V: TRBV6-6; size: NA; D: TRBD2; J: TRBJ2-3; DNA: TGTGCCAGCAGTCTAACCGGGACTAGCGGGGGGCTGGATACGCAGTATTTT; CDR3: CASSLTGTSGGLDTQYF
V: TRBV2; size: NA; D: TRBD1; J: TRBJ2-6; DNA: TGTGCCAGAAGCAGGGGGACCTCTGGGGCCAACGTCCTGACTTTC; CDR3: CARSRGTSGANVLTF
V: TRBV5-5; size: NA; D: TRBD2; J: TRBJ2-7; DNA: TGTGCCAGCAGCTTTGAACTAGCGGGGCCCTACGAGCAGTACTTC; CDR3: CASSFELAGPYEQYF
V: TRBV6-5; size: NA; D: TRBD2; J: TRBJ2-7; DNA: TGTGCCAGCGATTCGGGGGGGCCCTACGAGCAGTACTTC; CDR3: CASDSGGPYEQYF
V: TRBV28; size: NA; D: TRBD1; J: TRBJ1-6; DNA: TGTGCCAGCAGTTTCCGAGGACAGGGAAGTTCACCCCTCCACTTT; CDR3: CASSFRGQGSSPLHF
V: TRBV27; size: NA; D: NA; J: TRBJ2-1; DNA: TGTGCCAGCAGTTTCCGGTCCACAGGGTGGAATGAGCAGTTCTTC; CDR3: CASSFRSTGWNEQFF
V: TRBV5-1; size: few; D: TRBD2; J: TRBJ2-7; DNA: TGCGCCAGCAGCATCGGACTAGCCGCCTCCTACGAGCAGTACTTC; CDR3: CASSIGLAASYEQYF
V: TRBV10-3; size: once; D: NA; J: TRBJ2-7; DNA: TGTGCCATCATGAGCTCCTACGAGCAGTACTTC; CDR3: CAIMSSYEQYF
V: TRBV5-1; size: NA; D: TRBD1; J: TRBJ1-1; DNA: TGCGCCAGCAGCTTTTCACCCGGACAGGGCAACACTGAAGCTTTCTTT; CDR3: CASSFSPGQGNTEAFF
V: TRBV28; size: NA; D: TRBD1; J: TRBJ2-1; DNA: TGTGCCAGCAGCCACCCCCGACAGGGTGGTTCGTATGAGCAGTTCTTC; CDR3: CASSHPRQGGSYEQFF
V: TRBV20-1; size: NA; D: TRBD2; J: TRBJ2-1; DNA: TGCAGTGCTTGGAGCGGGAGTGGGCAGTTCTTC; CDR3: CSAWSGSGQFF
V: TRBV6-2/TRBV6-3; size: NA; D: TRBD1; J: TRBJ1-2; DNA: TGTGCCAGCAGCGACAGGGAGGATGGCGGCTACACCTTC; CDR3: CASSDREDGGYTF
V: TRBV5-4; size: NA; D: TRBD2; J: TRBJ2-7; DNA: TGTGCCAGCAGTTCTCTAGCGGGAGGGTCCTACGAGCAGTACTTC; CDR3: CASSSLAGGSYEQYF
V: TRBV2; size: NA; D: NA; J: TRBJ1-1; DNA: TGTGCCAGCGAGGTTCAGGGGATGAAAGCTTTCTTT; CDR3: CASEVQGMKAFF
V: TRBV5-1; size: once; D: TRBD2; J: TRBJ2-1; DNA: TGCGCCAGCAGCCCGGCCCCGCGGGGGAATGAGCAGTTCTTC; CDR3: CASSPAPRGNEQFF
V: TRBV25-1; size: NA; D: TRBD1; J: TRBJ2-5; DNA: TGTGCCAGCAGTGAATTAAGGACAGGGGGCTACGAGACCCAGTACTTC; CDR3: CASSELRTGGYETQYF
V: TRBV10-2; size: NA; D: TRBD2; J: TRBJ2-7; DNA: TGCGCCAGCAGTATAGCGGGAGGGCCCTTCGGCTACGAGCAGTACTTC; CDR3: CASSIAGGPFGYEQYF
V: TRBV11-2; size: NA; D: TRBD2; J: TRBJ2-3; DNA: TGTGCCAGCAGCTTAGGCGGGGGGTCCACAGATACGCAGTATTTT; CDR3: CASSLGGGSTDTQYF
V: TRBV7-2; size: NA; D: TRBD2; J: TRBJ2-5; DNA: TGTGCCAGCAGCTCCCGGACTAGTTGGGAGGGGGAGACCCAGTACTTC; CDR3: CASSSRTSWEGETQYF
V: TRBV3-1/TRBV3-2; size: NA; D: NA; J: TRBJ2-1; DNA: TGTGCCAGCAGCCTCAATCACGACGACTGGAATGAGCAGTTCTTC; CDR3: CASSLNHDDWNEQFF
V: TRBV27; size: once; D: NA; J: TRBJ1-6; DNA: TGTGCCAGCTCAGGGCTCTATAATTCACCCCTCCACTTT; CDR3: CASSGLYNSPLHF
V: TRBV30; size: NA; D: TRBD1; J: TRBJ1-2; DNA: TGTGCCTGGAGTGCCGGGACAGAGGCTGGCTACACCTTC; CDR3: CAWSAGTEAGYTF
V: TRBV11-2; size: NA; D: TRBD1; J: TRBJ1-4; DNA: TGTGCCAGTACCCCGTCAGGGGGGTTTGAAAAACTGTTTTTT; CDR3: CASTPSGGFEKLFF
V: TRBV11-2; size: few; D: TRBD1; J: TRBJ2-2; DNA: TGTGCCAGCAGCTTATCGACAGGGGGCTTCGGCGGGGAGCTGTTTTTT; CDR3: CASSLSTGGFGGELFF
V: TRBV5-1; size: NA; D: NA; J: TRBJ2-2; DNA: TGCGCCAGCCGCGGAGGGGCTTCCCTAAACACCGGGGAGCTGTTTTTT; CDR3: CASRGGASLNTGELFF
V: TRBV9; size: NA; D: NA; J: TRBJ2-1; DNA: TGTGCCAGCAGCGTAGAAGGTCGGGGAGCCTACAATGAGCAGTTCTTC; CDR3: CASSVEGRGAYNEQFF
V: TRBV5-6; size: NA; D: NA; J: TRBJ2-1; DNA: TGTGCCAGCAGCATTTACGGGGGTGAGCAGTTCTTC; CDR3: CASSIYGGEQFF
V: TRBV27; size: NA; D: TRBD1; J: TRBJ1-2; DNA: TGTGCCAGTTCGGGACAGGGGATCTATGGCTACACCTTC; CDR3: CASSGQGIYGYTF
V: TRBV27; size: NA; D: NA; J: TRBJ2-1; DNA: TGTGCCAGCAGTATAACAACTAGATCCGGTCCGAATGAGCAGTTCTTC; CDR3: CASSITTRSGPNEQFF
V: TRBV4-2; size: NA; D: TRBD1; J: TRBJ2-3; DNA: TGTGCCAGCAGCCAACCGGACAGGGTAGGCGATACGCAGTATTTT; CDR3: CASSQPDRVGDTQYF
V: TRBV4-1; size: NA; D: TRBD1; J: TRBJ2-1; DNA: TGCGCCAGCAGCCTCCAGGGGGCCTGGTCTGAGCAGTTCTTC; CDR3: CASSLQGAWSEQFF
V: TRBV5-1; size: NA; D: NA; J: TRBJ1-5; DNA: TGCGCCAGCAGCTTAACAGGGCCCAATCAGCCCCAGCATTTT; CDR3: CASSLTGPNQPQHF